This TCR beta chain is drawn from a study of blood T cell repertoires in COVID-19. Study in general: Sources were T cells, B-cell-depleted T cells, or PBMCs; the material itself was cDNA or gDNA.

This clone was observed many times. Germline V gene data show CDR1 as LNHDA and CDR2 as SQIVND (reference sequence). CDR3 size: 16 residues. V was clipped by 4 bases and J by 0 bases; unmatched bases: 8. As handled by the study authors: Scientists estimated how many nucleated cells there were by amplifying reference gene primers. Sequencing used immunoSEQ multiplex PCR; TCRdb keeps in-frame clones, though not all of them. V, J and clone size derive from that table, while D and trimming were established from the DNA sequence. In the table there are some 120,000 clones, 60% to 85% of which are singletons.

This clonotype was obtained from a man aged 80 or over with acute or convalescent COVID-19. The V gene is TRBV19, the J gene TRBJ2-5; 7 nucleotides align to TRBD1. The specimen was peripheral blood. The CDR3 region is CASSSSRQGNQETQYF. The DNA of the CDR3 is TGTGCCAGTAGTAGCTCGAGACAGGGAAACCAAGAGACCCAGTACTTC.